These 9 T cell receptor beta chains were sequenced from one sample in a study of blood T cell repertoires in COVID-19 (dated by TCRdb to between 2020 and 2021). The method was the immunoSEQ multiplex PCR assay. The source is immuneACCESS, and TCRdb retained only in-frame sequences with V and J called. Part of the clones is not carried over; for the studies checked, unresolved V genes explain less than half of this, and the remainder is unexplained. Counted in this sample were approximately 160,000 clones; approximately 93% of them appeared once. 2% of the sample lies in the top ten. Source material: peripheral blood. These receptors were collected from a woman between 55 and 75 years old with COVID-19, enrolled during active disease.

Only one count was recorded for this clone. The chain employs TRBV5-5 and TRBJ2-3; 8 nucleotides agree with TRBD2. The ends lost 4 bases at V and 4 bases at J; junction bases unmatched: 8. Looked up from germline, CDR1 is SGHKS and CDR2 is YYEKEE (reference sequence). The CDR3 loop spans 15 amino acids. CDR3 coding DNA: TGTGCCAGCAGCATAGCGGGGACGATTGCAGATACGCAGTATTTT. Its protein product is CASSIAGTIADTQYF.

CDR3 sequence (DNA): TGTGCCAGCAGTTCCCTGAGGGATTCACCCCTCCACTTT. Its protein is CASSSLRDSPLHF. The chain carries TRBV12-3 or TRBV12-4 and TRBJ1-6, with D hard to call. This CDR3 contains 13 residues. Trimming cost V 4 bases and J 8 bases, with 9 bases left between them.

The chain couples TRBV11-2 to TRBJ2-2; maybe TRBD1 (6 bases). CDR3 size: 18 residues. Germline V gene lookup returns CDR1 SGHAT and CDR2 FQNNGV. V was cut by 5 bases and J by 2 bases, with 21 bases left in between. The CDR3: CASSNYPESGENTGELFF. The CDR3 DNA reads as TGTGCCAGCAGCAACTACCCCGAGTCAGGGGAAAACACCGGGGAGCTGTTTTTT.

V and J are TRBV4-3 and TRBJ1-3, with D hard to call. Germline values: CDR1 LGHNA, CDR2 YSLEER. Trimming left V 0 bases short and J 7 bases short, with 13 bases between. The CDR3 totals 15 residues. Written as DNA, the CDR3 is TGCGCCAGCAGCCAAGACCCCCGGGGAGGGAACACCATATATTTT. It specifies CASSQDPRGGNTIYF.

This rearrangement joins TRBV10-3 to TRBJ1-2; D unresolved. V lost 4 bases and J lost 4, with 7 bases in between. CDR1 and CDR2 (germline): ENHRY, SYGVKD. This CDR3 contains 12 residues. CDR3 protein: CAISGEAYGYTF. Written as DNA, the CDR3 is TGTGCCATCAGTGGGGAGGCCTATGGCTACACCTTC.

This clone was recorded once. The chain carries TRBV6-5 and TRBJ2-3; 7 positions match TRBD1. Unmatched junction bases numbered 2, after V lost 2 bases and J lost 3 bases. Germline V lookup: CDR1 MNHEY, CDR2 SVGAGI. The CDR3 runs 14 residues. The CDR3 region is CASSYRQGTDTQYF. The DNA of the CDR3 is TGTGCCAGCAGTTACCGACAGGGTACAGATACGCAGTATTTT.

The rearrangement links TRBV7-9 to TRBJ1-1; D might be TRBD1 (6 bases). V was cut by 2 bases and J by 10 bases, with 14 bases left in between. The CDR3 extends over 13 amino acids. Germline V gene data show CDR1 as SEHNR and CDR2 as FQNEAQ (reference sequence). The CDR3 DNA sequence: TGTGCCAGCAGCTTACCAACACAGGGACGAGCTTTCTTT. It codes for CASSLPTQGRAFF.

The chain couples TRBV7-9 to TRBJ1-1, with a possible D match to TRBD1 (6 bases). Trimming removed 2 bases at V and 0 bases at J, with 19 bases between. This CDR3 contains 18 residues. Germline values: CDR1 SEHNR, CDR2 FQNEAQ (reference sequence). The CDR3 spells CASSLPSWTDEMNTEAFF. The CDR3, as DNA: TGTGCCAGCAGCTTACCCTCCTGGACAGACGAGATGAACACTGAAGCTTTCTTT. Supplemented by reference TRBV7-9 and TRBJ1-1, the full variable domain reads DTGVSQNPRHKITKRGQNVTFRCDPISEHNRLYWYRQTLGQGPEFLTYFQNEAQLEKSRLLSDRFSAERPKGSFSTLEIQRTEQGDSAMYLCASSLPSWTDEMNTEAFFGQGTRLTVV.

The chain couples TRBV6-2 or TRBV6-3 to TRBJ1-1; 7 positions match TRBD1. Germline lookup yields CDR1 MNHEY and CDR2 SVGEGT. V trimming: 6 bases; J trimming: 1 base; junction bases outside the gene matches: 11. The CDR3 is 16 residues long. CDR3 coding DNA: TGTGCCAGCAGACCTAATCCGGGACAGAAGAACACTGAAGCTTTCTTT. Translated: CASRPNPGQKNTEAFF.